What follows are 20 T cell receptor beta chains derived from one specimen sequenced in a study of neurological immune-mediated disorders. MiXCR was run by TCRdb on the 5' RACE reads, yielding one entry per CDR3 protein. The data hold about 71,000 distinct CDR3 sequences, with roughly 10% observed a single time. The time point denotes: longitudinal time-point 1 (baseline). Sequencing was done on a sample of PBMCs. The receptors here all came from a man aged 25-45 years in good health.

This clonotype was counted ten times or more. The chain has TRBV5-1 and TRBJ2-7; 8 bases align to TRBD2. Unmatched junction bases numbered 9, after V lost 4 bases and J lost 3 bases. The CDR3 extends over 15 amino acids. The germline V gene encodes CDR1 SGHRS and CDR2 YFSETQ. CDR3 nucleotides: TGCGCCAGCAGCCAGTTAGCGGGGTTGGACTACGAGCAGTACTTC. Residues: CASSQLAGLDYEQYF. Filled out from reference TRBV5-1 and TRBJ2-7, the complete variable domain reads KAGVTQTPRYLIKTRGQQVTLSCSPISGHRSVSWYQQTPGQGLQFLFEYFSETQRNKGNFPGRFSGRQFSNSRSEMNVSTLELGDSALYLCASSQLAGLDYEQYFGPGTRLTVT.

This clonotype came up many times. The V call is TRBV12-3 or TRBV12-4, the J call TRBJ2-7, with D hard to call. The V gene lost 1 base and the J gene lost 9 bases, with 10 bases spanning the gap. CDR3 length: 12 amino acids. CDR3 nucleotide sequence: TGTGCCAGCAGTTTAGAGGCTCCAAGGCAGTACTTC. Residues: CASSLEAPRQYF.

This clonotype was seen repeatedly, ten times or more. The chain uses TRBV7-3 and TRBJ2-2, with 14 positions matching TRBD2. J was trimmed by 6 bases and V by 5 bases; bases with no gene match: 5. The CDR3 spans 16 residues. Per the germline V gene, CDR1 is SGHTA and CDR2 is FQGTGA. CDR3 in amino acids: CASSQGLAGASGELFF. CDR3 nucleotide sequence: TGTGCCAGCAGCCAGGGACTAGCGGGAGCATCCGGGGAGCTGTTTTTT.

In this sample, this clonotype turned up many times. The chain couples TRBV29-1 to TRBJ2-7; a possible D gene is TRBD1 (6 bases). The length of the CDR3 is 12 residues. Germline values: CDR1 SQVTM, CDR2 ANQGSEA. Trimming took off 3 bases at V and 0 bases at J, with 6 bases between the two ends. CDR3 sequence reads: CSVEDSSYEQYF. The CDR3 DNA reads TGCAGCGTTGAGGACAGCTCCTACGAGCAGTACTTC.

This clonotype was seen at least ten times. The chain links TRBV9 to TRBJ2-1, with 13 bases identical to TRBD2. With 0 bases clipped from V and 2 bases from J, the junction kept 14 bases outside the gene matches. This CDR3 comprises 21 residues. The germline CDR1 and CDR2 sequences are SGDLS and YYNGEE. As DNA, the CDR3 is TGTGCCAGCAGCGTAGCTTCTATGGGACTAGCGGGACGAGTGACCTACAATGAGCAGTTCTTC. Translating it yields CASSVASMGLAGRVTYNEQFF.

The V call is TRBV10-3, the J call TRBJ1-5; no clear D. The germline gives CDR1 ENHRY, CDR2 SYGVKD. V lost 6 bases, J lost 9 bases, and 15 bases lay in between. The CDR3 is 13 amino acids. Here the CDR3 reads CAISTGVNGPQHF. The CDR3 DNA reads TGTGCCATCAGCACCGGTGTCAATGGGCCCCAGCATTTT.

This clonotype was seen ten or more times. This chain uses TRBV5-1 with TRBJ2-1; the match to TRBD2 covers 9 bases. The V gene end was trimmed by 2 bases and the J gene end by 9 bases; junction bases not matched to a gene: 9. The CDR3 has 15 residues. Germline CDR1 is SGHRS and CDR2 is YFSETQ. The CDR3 region has the DNA TGCGCCAGCAGCTTTGGCGGGAGGGGTTTTGGTGAGCAGTTCTTC. Translating gives CASSFGGRGFGEQFF.

This clonotype was counted at least ten times. The chain employs TRBV29-1 and TRBJ1-6; TRBD1 is a possible D gene (6 bases). The CDR3 consists of 13 residues. Germline V gene data show CDR1 as SQVTM and CDR2 as ANQGSEA. Trimming took 6 bases from V and 7 from J, leaving 13 bases between them. The CDR3 reads CSVLEGVNSPLHF. The CDR3, as DNA: TGCAGCGTCCTGGAGGGGGTCAATTCACCCCTCCACTTT. The entire variable domain, with the rest obtained from reference TRBV29-1 and TRBJ1-6, is as follows: SAVISQKPSRDICQRGTSLTIQCQVDSQVTMMFWYRQQPGQSLTLIATANQGSEATYESGFVIDKFPISRPNLTFSTLTVSNMSPEDSSIYLCSVLEGVNSPLHFGNGTRLTVT.

This clonotype was picked up many times. The chain links TRBV29-1 to TRBJ2-1, with TRBD1 matching over 10 bases. The CDR3 is 12 residues long. With V trimmed by 6 bases and J by 9 bases, 5 bases remained unmatched. CDR1 is SQVTM, CDR2 ANQGSEA, per germline. The CDR3 region is CSVGQGVLEQFF. Here the CDR3 DNA reads TGCAGCGTAGGACAGGGGGTTCTTGAGCAGTTCTTC.

This clonotype was counted ten times or more. The chain links TRBV20-1 to TRBJ2-2, with a possible D match to TRBD1 (6 bases). Germline values: CDR1 DFQATT, CDR2 SNEGSKA (reference sequence). Trimming shortened V by 3 bases and J by 9 bases, and 14 bases separated the two germline ends. This CDR3 has 13 amino acids. The CDR3 coding sequence is TGCAGTGCTAGTTTGCAGGGGAGCTGGGAGCTGTTTTTT. It translates to CSASLQGSWELFF.

This clonotype was picked up many times. The V and J genes are TRBV3-1 and TRBJ2-5, with no clear D. Germline CDR1 is LGHDT and CDR2 is YNNKEL (reference sequence). The ends were cut back, 4 bases at V and 0 bases at J, with 12 bases in the middle. The length of the CDR3 is 15 residues. The DNA of the CDR3 is TGTGCCAGCAGCCCCGGACGGAAGAACCAAGAGACCCAGTACTTC. Protein: CASSPGRKNQETQYF.

This clonotype was recorded many times. The J gene is TRBJ2-2, the V gene TRBV6-5, with 9 bases that match TRBD1. Unmatched junction bases numbered 7, after V lost 1 base and J lost 7 bases. The CDR3 consists of 16 residues. Germline assignment: CDR1 MNHEY and CDR2 SVGAGI. The CDR3 here is CASSYLGQGFIGELFF. CDR3 nucleotides: TGTGCCAGCAGTTACTTGGGACAGGGTTTCATCGGGGAGCTGTTTTTT.

This clonotype has at least ten counts. The gene calls are TRBV11-2 and TRBJ2-5, with a possible D match to TRBD1 (7 bases). CDR1 is SGHAT and CDR2 is FQNNGV in the germline V gene. Trimming pared 5 bases from V and 0 bases from J, leaving 13 bases between. The CDR3 is 15 residues long. CDR3 coding DNA: TGTGCCAGCAGCGGGGGGACAGCGTACCAAGAGACCCAGTACTTC. Protein product: CASSGGTAYQETQYF. Together with reference TRBV11-2 and TRBJ2-5, the CDR3 gives the full variable domain: EAGVAQSPRYKIIEKRQSVAFWCNPISGHATLYWYQQILGQGPKLLIQFQNNGVVDDSQLPKDRFSAERLKGVDSTLKIQPAKLEDSAVYLCASSGGTAYQETQYFGPGTRLLVL.

This clonotype was seen a single time. CDR3 region: CASSPPTQGNTEAFF. The CDR3, as DNA: TGTGCCAGCAGCCCACCTACTCAGGGGAACACTGAAGCTTTCTTT. V gene TRBV28 combines with J gene TRBJ1-1; possible D gene TRBD1, 5 bases. CDR1 is MDHEN, CDR2 SYDVKM, per germline. V lost 6 bases and J lost 1, with 15 bases in between. This CDR3 has 15 residues. The variable domain in full, completed from reference TRBV28 and TRBJ1-1, reads DVKVTQSSRYLVKRTGEKVFLECVQDMDHENMFWYRQDPGLGLRLIYFSYDVKMKEKGDIPEGYSVSREKKERFSLILESASTNQTSMYLCASSPPTQGNTEAFFGQGTRLTVV.

A remark on this clonotype: A much larger clone lies a single base off, so this may be a read error. V gene TRBV11-2 combines with J gene TRBJ1-5, with D uncertain. This CDR3 region has 14 residues. Germline V gene sequence: CDR1 SGHAT, CDR2 FQNNGV. The CDR3 reads CAISPTLSNQPQHF. CDR3 DNA sequence: TGTGCCATCAGCCCAACTCTAAGCAATCAGCCCCAGCATTTT.

The V and J genes are TRBV29-1 and TRBJ2-1, with 10 nucleotides matching TRBD1. The CDR3 consists of 16 residues. In germline, CDR1 is SQVTM, CDR2 ANQGSEA. V gave up 0 bases and J gave up 10 bases; unmatched junction bases: 12. The CDR3 DNA sequence: TGCAGCGTTGAAGAATACAGGAGACAGGGGGCCCGGGAGCAGTTCTTC. Its translation is CSVEEYRRQGAREQFF.

This clonotype was seen repeatedly, ten times or more. The chain couples TRBV3-1 to TRBJ2-1, with 7 bases aligning to TRBD2. The CDR3 is made up of 15 amino acids. Germline V gene lookup returns CDR1 LGHDT and CDR2 YNNKEL (reference sequence). The V segment lost 1 base and the J segment 8 bases; nucleotides outside the gene matches: 8. The CDR3 loop is CASSQGGGSLDEQFF. For the CDR3, the DNA is TGTGCCAGCAGCCAAGGGGGCGGGAGTCTCGATGAGCAGTTCTTC.

The table lists this clonotype with a few counts. The rearrangement links TRBV6-2 or TRBV6-3 to TRBJ2-7; 7 positions match TRBD2. The CDR3 is 15 residues long. Trimming took 2 bases from V and 1 from J; bases not matched to a gene: 5. The germline gives CDR1 MNHEY, CDR2 SVGEGT. The CDR3: CASSYGAGPSYEQYF. The CDR3 region has the DNA TGTGCCAGCAGTTACGGAGCGGGACCTTCCTACGAGCAGTACTTC.

This clonotype was found many times. The V gene is TRBV5-1, the J gene TRBJ2-6; D is undetermined. This CDR3 region has 18 residues. CDR1 is SGHRS and CDR2 is YFSETQ in the germline V gene. Trimming cost V 0 bases and J 2 bases, with 15 bases left between them. This chain's CDR3 is CASSLDGISGPGANVLTF. CDR3 sequence (DNA): TGCGCCAGCAGCTTGGACGGTATATCAGGCCCTGGGGCCAACGTCCTGACTTTC. Full variable domain (outside the CDR3, taken from reference TRBV5-1 and TRBJ2-6): KAGVTQTPRYLIKTRGQQVTLSCSPISGHRSVSWYQQTPGQGLQFLFEYFSETQRNKGNFPGRFSGRQFSNSRSEMNVSTLELGDSALYLCASSLDGISGPGANVLTFGAGSRLTVL.

This clonotype occurred many times. This sequence joins TRBV5-1 and TRBJ2-7, with a tentative D call TRBD2 (5 bases). Germline CDR1 SGHRS, CDR2 YFSETQ. Between the trimmed V and J ends, which lost 4 bases and 2 bases, there was a span of 22 bases. This CDR3 spans 17 amino acids. The CDR3, as DNA: TGCGCCAGCAGCGCCTCAGCCAGCGGTCCTATGCCCTACGAGCAGTACTTC. Amino acid sequence: CASSASASGPMPYEQYF.